This is a list of T cell receptor beta chains from one sample in a study of T cell changes during pregnancy in multiple sclerosis. The method was immunoSEQ multiplex PCR; TCRdb's version includes in-frame clones alone and lacks a portion of them. This table has around 64,000 clones, about 90% appearing once. This material consisted of CD4+ T cells from peripheral blood mononuclear cells, taken after pregnancy. These receptors all stem from a female donor with multiple sclerosis, enrolled in a pregnancy study. CDR3s include the opening cysteine and the closing phenylalanine or tryptophan. The D gene is left open where the match is weak. Some rows have no size entry. The others give once, few or many, or a class for an expanded clone.

v_call	clone_size	j_call	d_call	cdr3_length	cdr3_aa	cdr3_nt
TRBV19	-	TRBJ2-7	-	12	CASSFQGGEQYF	TGTGCCAGTAGTTTTCAGGGTGGCGAGCAGTACTTC
TRBV5-4	-	TRBJ2-1	-	14	CASSLAGSSNEQFF	TGTGCCAGCAGCTTGGCGGGAAGTTCCAATGAGCAGTTCTTC
TRBV27	-	TRBJ2-3	TRBD2	12	CASSRLAAPEYF	TGTGCCAGCAGTCGACTAGCGGCCCCGGAGTATTTT
TRBV5-6	-	TRBJ1-5	TRBD1	16	CASSLRGRWGNQPQHF	TGTGCCAGCAGCTTGAGGGGGCGTTGGGGCAATCAGCCCCAGCATTTT
TRBV6-5	-	TRBJ1-1	-	12	CASSTVNTEAFF	TGTGCCAGCAGCACAGTGAACACTGAAGCTTTCTTT
TRBV4-2	-	TRBJ1-3	-	15	CASSQVQGPGNTIYF	TGTGCCAGCAGCCAGGTACAGGGACCTGGAAACACCATATATTTT
TRBV21-1	-	TRBJ1-1	-	12	CASSRENTEAFF	TGTGCCAGCAGCCGGGAAAACACTGAAGCTTTCTTT
TRBV28	-	TRBJ2-4	TRBD1	16	CASSVTGTTAKNIQYF	TGTGCCAGCAGTGTGACAGGGACGACGGCCAAAAACATTCAGTACTTC
TRBV5-1	-	TRBJ2-7	TRBD1	14	CASSRDSYSYEQYF	TGCGCCAGCAGCCGGGACAGTTACTCCTACGAGCAGTACTTC
TRBV30	-	TRBJ1-4	-	14	CAWSVVQGRQKLFF	TGTGCCTGGAGTGTAGTTCAGGGTCGGCAAAAACTGTTTTTT
TRBV7-9	-	TRBJ1-2	TRBD1	13	CASSRGTGGGYTF	TGTGCCAGCAGCCGAGGGACAGGAGGCGGCTACACCTTC
TRBV6-1	-	TRBJ1-2	-	14	CASIGGLSGYGYTF	TGTGCCAGCATCGGGGGACTCTCCGGCTATGGCTACACCTTC
TRBV5-1	-	TRBJ2-5	-	14	CASSLEGGAETQYF	TGCGCCAGCAGCTTGGAGGGAGGAGCAGAGACCCAGTACTTC
TRBV18	once	TRBJ1-1	-	16	CASSPGRQLVNTEAFF	TGTGCCAGCTCACCAGGTCGACAGCTAGTGAACACTGAAGCTTTCTTT
TRBV2	once	TRBJ1-4	TRBD1	14	CASRTDRGNEKLFF	TGTGCCAGCAGGACGGACAGGGGCAATGAAAAACTGTTTTTT
TRBV27	-	TRBJ1-3	TRBD1	16	CASSLTGASSGNTIYF	TGTGCCAGCAGTCTTACAGGGGCAAGCTCTGGAAACACCATATATTTT
TRBV4-1	-	TRBJ2-6	-	18	CASSQEGLARAGANVLTF	TGCGCCAGCAGCCAAGAGGGGTTGGCGAGGGCTGGGGCCAACGTCCTGACTTTC
TRBV7-2	-	TRBJ2-3	TRBD2	13	CASSLKAGGTQYF	TGTGCCAGCAGCTTAAAGGCGGGGGGTACGCAGTATTTT
TRBV2	-	TRBJ2-7	-	14	CASIRQMGSYEQYF	TGTGCCAGCATACGACAGATGGGCTCCTACGAGCAGTACTTC
TRBV9	-	TRBJ1-3	-	17	CASSATQGLRVGNTIYF	TGTGCCAGCAGCGCGACCCAGGGGCTAAGAGTTGGAAACACCATATATTTT
TRBV9	-	TRBJ2-5	TRBD2	14	CASSMASGLETQYF	TGTGCCAGCAGCATGGCTAGCGGGCTTGAGACCCAGTACTTC
TRBV6-6	-	TRBJ1-1	TRBD1	11	CASSYGGQGFF	TGTGCCAGCAGTTACGGAGGACAGGGCTTCTTT
TRBV7-9	-	TRBJ2-7	-	15	CASSLATGAGYEQYF	TGTGCCAGCAGCTTAGCTACAGGGGCGGGATACGAGCAGTACTTC
TRBV28	-	TRBJ2-1	-	19	CASSFIGGLGSGGRGEQFF	TGTGCCAGCAGTTTTATTGGGGGGCTGGGCTCGGGGGGTCGAGGGGAGCAGTTCTTC
TRBV18	once	TRBJ1-6	TRBD1	15	CASSPLQGADSPLHF	TGTGCCAGCTCACCACTACAGGGGGCGGATTCACCCCTCCACTTT
TRBV27	-	TRBJ2-7	TRBD1	14	CASSFQGQGELQYF	TGTGCCAGCAGTTTCCAGGGACAGGGGGAGTTGCAGTACTTC
TRBV19	-	TRBJ1-2	-	15	CASSMVEGKRYGYTF	TGTGCCAGTAGTATGGTGGAGGGAAAGCGCTATGGCTACACCTTC
TRBV19	-	TRBJ2-1	-	14	CASSIAGSYNEQFF	TGTGCCAGTAGTATAGCGGGATCCTACAATGAGCAGTTCTTC
TRBV5-5	-	TRBJ1-2	-	11	CASSSRAGNTF	TGTGCCAGCAGCTCCCGGGCAGGGAACACCTTC
TRBV10-3	-	TRBJ2-1	TRBD2	14	CATTSGMLDNEQFF	TGTGCCACCACTAGCGGGATGTTGGACAATGAGCAGTTCTTC
TRBV15	-	TRBJ2-5	TRBD2	16	CATMRLSGRAAETQYF	TGTGCCACCATGAGGCTGAGCGGGAGGGCCGCGGAGACCCAGTACTTC
TRBV11-2	-	TRBJ1-1	TRBD1	15	CASSQTGTGGTEAFF	TGTGCCAGCAGTCAAACCGGGACAGGGGGCACTGAAGCTTTCTTT
TRBV7-8	-	TRBJ2-1	-	16	CASSLGAGGHINEQFF	TGTGCCAGCAGCTTAGGAGCGGGCGGGCACATAAATGAGCAGTTCTTC
TRBV7-2	-	TRBJ2-1	TRBD2	14	CASSFGGAVDEQFF	TGTGCCAGCAGCTTCGGGGGGGCGGTCGATGAGCAGTTCTTC
TRBV7-3	-	TRBJ2-2	TRBD2	19	CASSLTPSSGGTNTGELFF	TGTGCCAGCAGCTTAACCCCTTCCAGCGGGGGGACGAACACCGGGGAGCTGTTTTTT